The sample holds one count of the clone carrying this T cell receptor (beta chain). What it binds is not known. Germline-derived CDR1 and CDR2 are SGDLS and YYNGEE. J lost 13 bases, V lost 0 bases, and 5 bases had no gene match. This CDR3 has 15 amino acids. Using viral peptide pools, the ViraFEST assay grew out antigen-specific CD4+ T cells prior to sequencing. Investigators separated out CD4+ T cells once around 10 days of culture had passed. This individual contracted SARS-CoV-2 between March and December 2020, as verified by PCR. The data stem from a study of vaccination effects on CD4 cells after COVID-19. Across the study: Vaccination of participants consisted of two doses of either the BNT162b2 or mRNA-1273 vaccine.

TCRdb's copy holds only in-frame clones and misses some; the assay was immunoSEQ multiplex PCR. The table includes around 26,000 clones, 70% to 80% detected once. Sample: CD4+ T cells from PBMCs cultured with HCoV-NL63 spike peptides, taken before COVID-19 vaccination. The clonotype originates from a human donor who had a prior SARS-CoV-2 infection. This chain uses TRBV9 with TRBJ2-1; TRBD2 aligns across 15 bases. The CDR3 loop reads CASSVEGLAGGPQFF. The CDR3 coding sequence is TGTGCCAGCAGCGTAGAAGGACTAGCGGGGGGGCCCCAGTTCTTC.